A single sample is the source of the 26 T cell receptor beta chains below, sequenced in a study of T-cell reconstitution after alpha-beta-depleted transplantation in children. TCRbeta library preparation incorporated unique molecular identifiers. TCRdb re-analysed the PCR reads in MiXCR, keeping a single row per CDR3 protein. The sample carries around 240,000 distinct CDR3 sequences, about 8.8% recorded once. Here the sequenced sample was PBMCs from the stem cell graft donor, taken from the stem cell graft. Source of these receptors: a human donor who donated a stem cell graft to a child with SCID.

In its sample, this clonotype was seen many times. The chain joins TRBV7-8 to TRBJ2-7, with D unresolved. CDR1 and CDR2 from the germline V gene are SGHVS and FQNEAQ. The V end was cut by 0 bases, the J end by 9 bases, with 9 bases between. The CDR3 loop spans 12 amino acids. CDR3 protein: CASSLAGFPQYF. The CDR3 DNA follows: TGTGCCAGCAGCTTAGCAGGGTTTCCGCAGTACTTC.

This clonotype was counted many times. This rearrangement joins TRBV4-2 to TRBJ2-2, with 7 positions matching TRBD1. With 0 bases clipped from V and 4 bases from J, the junction kept 5 bases outside the gene matches. Germline CDR1 LGHNA, CDR2 YNFKEQ. The CDR3 loop spans 16 amino acids. The CDR3 DNA is TGTGCCAGCAGCCAAGATGGGCCAGGGGGCACCGGGGAGCTGTTTTTT. Its protein product is CASSQDGPGGTGELFF.

This clonotype was seen many times. CDR3 sequence: CASISSLTEAFF. CDR3 in DNA: TGTGCCAGCATCAGTTCTCTAACTGAAGCTTTCTTT. This chain links TRBV25-1 with TRBJ1-1; D is ambiguous. Germline V gene sequence: CDR1 MGHDK, CDR2 SYGVNS. The CDR3 consists of 12 residues. V lost 7 bases and J 5 bases, leaving 11 bases between the germline ends.

The sample holds many counts of this clonotype. The rearrangement links TRBV12-3 or TRBV12-4 to TRBJ2-1; 7 nucleotides agree with TRBD2. V shed 5 bases, J shed 3 bases, and the junction held 4 bases outside the gene matches. There are 14 residues in the CDR3. CDR3 in amino acids: CASSGSGVYNEQFF. In DNA form, the CDR3 reads TGTGCCAGCAGTGGAAGCGGGGTCTACAATGAGCAGTTCTTC.

The chain has TRBV10-2 and TRBJ1-6; weak D call: TRBD1 (5 bases). The germline CDR1 and CDR2 sequences are WSHSY and SAAADI. Trimming shortened V by 5 bases and J by 14 bases, and 25 bases separated the two germline ends. The CDR3 length is 16 residues. The CDR3 bases are TGCGCCAGCAGTCTTTTGGTTCCCGGGACGGTTGGTGCCCTCCACTTT. Amino acids: CASSLLVPGTVGALHF.

This clonotype was recorded many times. The V and J genes are TRBV7-2 and TRBJ2-7; weak D call: TRBD2 (6 bases). Germline CDR1 reads SGHTA; CDR2 reads FQGNSA. Trimming took 8 bases from V and 7 from J, leaving 21 bases between them. CDR3 length: 14 amino acids. DNA of the CDR3: TGTGCCAGCCAACCGGGACTTCGCCCTCGGGAGCAGTACTTC. Translated, it gives CASQPGLRPREQYF.

The chain carries TRBV2 and TRBJ2-5; D gene unclear. V gave up 6 bases and J gave up 5 bases, with 7 bases separating them. This CDR3 has 11 amino acids. Germline V gene data show CDR1 as SNHLY and CDR2 as FYNNEI. CDR3 DNA: TGTGCCAGCAGAGGGTACGAGACCCAGTACTTC. Protein sequence: CASRGYETQYF.

This clonotype appeared many times. A much larger clonotype is one base distant, so this may be a read error. This chain joins TRBV20-1 and TRBJ1-5; 11 positions match TRBD1. The germline V gene has CDR1 DFQATT and CDR2 SNEGSKA (reference sequence). The CDR3 runs to 17 residues. CDR3 region: CCARDIEDRGRDQPQHF. The DNA of the CDR3 is TGCTGTGCTAGAGATATAGAGGACAGGGGGCGAGATCAGCCCCAGCATTTT.

This clonotype has a count of ten or more. V usage is TRBV4-1 and J usage is TRBJ1-3, with D perhaps TRBD1 (5 bases). V lost 1 base and J lost 1, with 11 bases in between. The germline V gene encodes CDR1 MGHRA and CDR2 YSYEKL. There are 16 residues in the CDR3. CDR3 nucleotides: TGCGCCAGCAGCCAAGCCTTCGGGGGGTCTGGAAACACCATATATTTT. Its protein product is CASSQAFGGSGNTIYF.

This clonotype was recorded many times. The rearrangement joins TRBV7-2 to TRBJ2-7, with D perhaps TRBD2 (5 bases). Germline V CDR1 and CDR2: SGHTA, FQGNSA. V dropped 5 bases and J dropped 4 bases, with 18 bases sitting between them. There are 15 residues in the CDR3. CDR3 amino acids: CASSLDLRGWYEQYF. The CDR3, as DNA: TGTGCCAGCAGCCTCGATTTACGGGGTTGGTACGAGCAGTACTTC.

The rearrangement joins TRBV20-1 to TRBJ1-4, with D possibly being TRBD1 (6 bases). Per the germline V gene, CDR1 is DFQATT and CDR2 is SNEGSKA (reference sequence). This CDR3 has 14 amino acids. V lost 2 bases and J lost 7, with 14 bases in between. CDR3 sequence reads: CSARFSGVGEKLFF. CDR3 DNA: TGCAGTGCTAGATTTTCAGGGGTTGGTGAAAAACTGTTTTTT.

This clonotype was observed a few times. The rearrangement joins TRBV20-1 to TRBJ2-7; 8 bases are shared with TRBD1. The V gene's germline CDR1 is DFQATT and CDR2 SNEGSKA (reference sequence). V dropped 5 bases and J dropped 2; count of bases not matched to a gene: 14. The CDR3 runs to 16 residues. CDR3 amino acids: CSALESDRGMPYEQYF. The CDR3 bases are TGCAGTGCTCTTGAAAGCGACAGGGGCATGCCCTACGAGCAGTACTTC.

This clonotype occurred many times. V and J are TRBV20-1 and TRBJ2-1; a weak D match, TRBD2 (6 bases). From germline, CDR1 is DFQATT and CDR2 SNEGSKA (reference sequence). The V end lost 6 bases, the J end lost 1 base, and 19 bases lay between the germline ends. CDR3 length: 16 residues. CDR3 loop: CSAQTLTSWSYNEQFF. CDR3 nucleotide sequence: TGCAGTGCACAGACGCTCACTAGCTGGTCCTACAATGAGCAGTTCTTC.

This clonotype was detected only a few times. Given a much more abundant clone one base away, this may be a read error. The V call is TRBV3-1, the J call TRBJ2-3, with 12 bases lining up with TRBD2. CDR3 length: 18 residues. CDR1 is LGHDT, CDR2 YNNKEL, per germline (reference sequence). The CDR3 sequence is CTSSPIVRPSGGANTQYF. DNA of the CDR3: TGTACCAGCAGCCCAATTGTCCGGCCTAGCGGGGGGGCGAATACGCAGTATTTT.

Many counts were recorded for this clonotype. The V call is TRBV20-1, the J call TRBJ2-1, with D perhaps assigned TRBD1 or TRBD2 (6 bases each). The CDR3 extends over 14 amino acids. Trimming stripped 1 base from V and 7 bases from J, with 14 bases between. Germline V lookup: CDR1 DFQATT, CDR2 SNEGSKA (reference sequence). The CDR3 is CSARGGAIVNEQFF. The CDR3 bases are TGCAGTGCTAGAGGGGGGGCGATAGTTAATGAGCAGTTCTTC.

In this sample, this clonotype turned up many times. The J gene is TRBJ2-1, the V gene TRBV7-8; 12 bases are shared with TRBD1. The ends lost 8 bases at V and 13 bases at J; junction bases unmatched: 12. This CDR3 is 14 amino acids long. Germline-derived CDR1 and CDR2 are SGHVS and FQNEAQ. The CDR3 coding sequence is TGTGCCAGCCAAAGCAGCACCGGGACAGGGGGCCAGTTCTTC. It encodes CASQSSTGTGGQFF.

Many counts were recorded for this clonotype. J is TRBJ2-3 and V is TRBV7-2, with 12 bases matching TRBD2. Germline V gene sequence: CDR1 SGHTA, CDR2 FQGNSA. The V segment lost 1 base and the J segment 5 bases; nucleotides outside the gene matches: 7. The CDR3 runs 17 residues. Written as DNA, the CDR3 is TGTGCCAGCAGCTTAGTGCTAGCGGGGGGGCCAATAGATACGCAGTATTTT. This translates into CASSLVLAGGPIDTQYF.

A remark on this clonotype: It may be a read error: a sequence one base away is much more abundant. The rearrangement links TRBV7-9 to TRBJ2-7; D gene unclear. The CDR3 totals 11 residues. Germline CDR1 SEHNR, CDR2 FQNEAQ (reference sequence). CDR3 amino acids: CATSLLSEQYF. The CDR3 DNA follows: TGTGCCACCAGCTTACTCTCCGAGCAGTACTTC.

At least ten counts were recorded for this clonotype. For the CDR3, the DNA is TGCAGTGCTAGTCGGGCGGTTACTAGCACAGATACGCAGTATTTT. Its translation is CSASRAVTSTDTQYF. J is TRBJ2-3 and V is TRBV20-1, with D unclear. Trimming left V 3 bases short and J 0 bases short, with 13 bases between. The CDR3 extends over 15 amino acids. Per germline, CDR1 DFQATT and CDR2 SNEGSKA (reference sequence).

This clonotype has ten or more counts. The genes are TRBV11-2 and TRBJ1-4; no definite D call. V lost 3 bases to trimming and J lost 0 bases, with 11 bases between them. Germline V lookup: CDR1 SGHAT, CDR2 FQNNGV. CDR3 length: 16 residues. CDR3 residues: CASSFGQLSTNEKLFF. CDR3 sequence (DNA): TGTGCCAGCAGCTTCGGCCAGCTGTCAACTAATGAAAAACTGTTTTTT. The entire variable domain, with the rest obtained from reference TRBV11-2 and TRBJ1-4, is as follows: EAGVAQSPRYKIIEKRQSVAFWCNPISGHATLYWYQQILGQGPKLLIQFQNNGVVDDSQLPKDRFSAERLKGVDSTLKIQPAKLEDSAVYLCASSFGQLSTNEKLFFGSGTQLSVL.

This clonotype came up many times. The V gene is TRBV5-1, the J gene TRBJ1-5; D is unclear. The CDR3 totals 14 residues. Looked up from germline, CDR1 is SGHRS and CDR2 is YFSETQ. Trimming took 0 bases from V and 5 from J, leaving 9 bases between them. The CDR3 sequence is CASSLGTGHQPQHF. The CDR3 coding sequence is TGCGCCAGCAGCTTGGGGACGGGTCATCAGCCCCAGCATTTT.

This clonotype was recorded at least ten times. This sequence joins TRBV5-1 and TRBJ1-6; D is ambiguous. The CDR3 runs 15 residues. Germline CDR1 is SGHRS and CDR2 is YFSETQ. V shed 0 bases and J shed 8 bases, with 12 bases lying between them. This CDR3 is CASSLDWGRDSPLHF. The CDR3 DNA reads as TGCGCCAGCAGCTTGGATTGGGGTAGGGATTCACCCCTCCACTTT.

This clonotype was counted ten times or more. The V call is TRBV20-1, the J call TRBJ2-7, with 9 bases lining up with TRBD1. V lost 6 bases, J lost 6 bases, and 9 bases stayed unmatched. Germline values: CDR1 DFQATT, CDR2 SNEGSKA (reference sequence). The CDR3 extends over 13 amino acids. Here the CDR3 DNA reads TGCAGTGCCGGACCGGGACAGGGCTCCGAGCAGTACTTC. Translation: CSAGPGQGSEQYF.

This clonotype has ten or more counts. This chain joins TRBV12-3 or TRBV12-4 and TRBJ1-1; D gene ambiguous. This CDR3 is 14 amino acids long. The V and J ends lost 7 bases and 1 base respectively, with 13 bases between them. As DNA, the CDR3 is TGTGCCAGCACCGCCTCGGGCCGGAACACTGAAGCTTTCTTT. Its protein product is CASTASGRNTEAFF.

This clonotype is a singleton in its sample. A much larger clone lies a single base off, so this may be a read error. This chain uses TRBV28 with TRBJ2-7; TRBD1 agrees at 8 bases. Germline values: CDR1 MDHEN, CDR2 SYDVKM. The CDR3 runs to 14 residues. The CDR3 reads CARIRHRGNYEQSF. CDR3 in DNA: TGTGCCCGAATACGTCACAGGGGGAATTACGAGCAGTCCTTC.

This clonotype has more than one count but fewer than ten. The rearrangement links TRBV7-8 to TRBJ2-7, with 9 bases aligning to TRBD1. CDR3 size: 13 residues. V dropped 5 bases and J dropped 3; count of bases not matched to a gene: 2. The germline V gene encodes CDR1 SGHVS and CDR2 FQNEAQ. The CDR3 loop reads CASSVGQGYEQYF. DNA of the CDR3: TGTGCCAGCAGCGTGGGACAGGGCTACGAGCAGTACTTC. The entire variable domain, with the rest obtained from reference TRBV7-8 and TRBJ2-7, is as follows: GAGVSQSPRYKVAKRGQDVALRCDPISGHVSLFWYQQALGQGPEFLTYFQNEAQLDKSGLPSDRFFAERPEGSVSTLKIQRTQQEDSAVYLCASSVGQGYEQYFGPGTRLTVT.